This T cell receptor (beta chain) comes out of a study of early T cells in non-severe SARS-CoV-2 infection. Study at large: Bulk RNA isolated from unsorted whole blood underwent sequencing; chains were not paired.

Germline lookup yields CDR1 ENHRY and CDR2 SYGVKD. Between the trimmed V and J ends, which lost 7 bases and 4 bases, there was a span of 17 bases. This CDR3 has 15 amino acids. Overall study findings and caveats: CD4 and private specificities were missed by VDJdb matching, which favored anti-spike CD8 responses.

There are many counts of this clonotype. Its antigen is currently unknown. As part of library construction, unique molecular identifiers were attached to individual cDNA molecules. TCRdb reprocessed the 5' RACE reads via MiXCR and lists one record per CDR3 protein. The sample records 65,000 to 85,000 distinct CDR3 sequences, roughly 15% being singletons. The chain couples TRBV10-3 to TRBJ1-3; TRBD1 is a possible D gene (5 bases). Sequenced material: whole blood. The source is an adult who was a healthcare worker with PCR-confirmed SARS-CoV-2 infection or an uninfected control (not recorded which). This CDR3 is CAIMGGTLAGNTIYF. In nucleotides, the CDR3 is TGTGCCATCATGGGGGGAACCCTCGCCGGAAACACCATATATTTT.